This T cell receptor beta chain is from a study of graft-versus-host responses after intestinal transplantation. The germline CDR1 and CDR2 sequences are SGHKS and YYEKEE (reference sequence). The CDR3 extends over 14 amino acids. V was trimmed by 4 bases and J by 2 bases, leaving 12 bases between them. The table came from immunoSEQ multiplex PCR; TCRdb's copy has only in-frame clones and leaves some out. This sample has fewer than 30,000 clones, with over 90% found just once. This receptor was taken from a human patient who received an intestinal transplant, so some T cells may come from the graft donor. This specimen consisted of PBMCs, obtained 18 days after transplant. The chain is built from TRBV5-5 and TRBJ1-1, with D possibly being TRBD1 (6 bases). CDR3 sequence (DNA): TGTGCCAGCAGCGATCGGACAGATAACACTGAAGCTTTCTTT. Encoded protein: CASSDRTDNTEAFF.